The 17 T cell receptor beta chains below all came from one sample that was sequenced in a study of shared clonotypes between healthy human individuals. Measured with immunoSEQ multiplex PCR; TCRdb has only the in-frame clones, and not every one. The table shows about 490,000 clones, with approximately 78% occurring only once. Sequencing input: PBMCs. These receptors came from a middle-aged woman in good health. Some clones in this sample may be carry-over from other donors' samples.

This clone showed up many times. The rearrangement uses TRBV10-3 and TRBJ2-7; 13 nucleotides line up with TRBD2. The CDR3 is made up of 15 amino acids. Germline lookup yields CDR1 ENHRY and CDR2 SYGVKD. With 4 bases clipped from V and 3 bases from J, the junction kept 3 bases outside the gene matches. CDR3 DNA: TGTGCCATCAGTGGGGGGACTAGCGGGAACTACGAGCAGTACTTC. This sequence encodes CAISGGTSGNYEQYF.

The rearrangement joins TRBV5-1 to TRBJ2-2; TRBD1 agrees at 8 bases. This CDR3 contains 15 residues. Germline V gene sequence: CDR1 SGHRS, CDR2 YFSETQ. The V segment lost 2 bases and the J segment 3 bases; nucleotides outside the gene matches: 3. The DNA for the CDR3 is TGCGCCAGCAGCTTACCACAGGGGGACACCGGGGAGCTGTTTTTT. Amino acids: CASSLPQGDTGELFF.

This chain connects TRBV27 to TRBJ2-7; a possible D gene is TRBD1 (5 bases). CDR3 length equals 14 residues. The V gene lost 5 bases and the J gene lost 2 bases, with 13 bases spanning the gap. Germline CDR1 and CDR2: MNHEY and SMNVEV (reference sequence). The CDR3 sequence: CASSMDTNTYEQYF. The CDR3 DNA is TGTGCCAGCAGTATGGACACCAATACCTACGAGCAGTACTTC.

The CDR3 DNA reads as TGTGCCAGTAGTATGACGGGAGAGACCTACGAGCAGTACTTC. Its translation is CASSMTGETYEQYF. This sequence joins TRBV19 and TRBJ2-7, with a tentative D call TRBD2 (6 bases). V lost 3 bases to trimming and J lost 2 bases, with 11 bases between them. The germline V gene encodes CDR1 LNHDA and CDR2 SQIVND (reference sequence). This CDR3 contains 14 residues.

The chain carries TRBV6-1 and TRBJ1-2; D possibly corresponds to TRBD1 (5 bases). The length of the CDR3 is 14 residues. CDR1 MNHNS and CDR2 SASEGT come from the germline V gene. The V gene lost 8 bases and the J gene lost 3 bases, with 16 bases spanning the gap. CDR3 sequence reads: CASLPGEWHYGYTF. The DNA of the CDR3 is TGTGCCAGCCTACCGGGGGAATGGCACTATGGCTACACCTTC.

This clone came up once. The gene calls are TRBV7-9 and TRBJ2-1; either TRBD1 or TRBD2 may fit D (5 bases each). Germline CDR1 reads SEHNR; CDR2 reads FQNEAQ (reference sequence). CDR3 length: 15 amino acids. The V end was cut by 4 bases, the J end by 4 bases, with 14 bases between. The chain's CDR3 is CASSWGSGTYNEQFF. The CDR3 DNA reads TGTGCCAGCAGCTGGGGCAGCGGTACTTACAATGAGCAGTTCTTC.

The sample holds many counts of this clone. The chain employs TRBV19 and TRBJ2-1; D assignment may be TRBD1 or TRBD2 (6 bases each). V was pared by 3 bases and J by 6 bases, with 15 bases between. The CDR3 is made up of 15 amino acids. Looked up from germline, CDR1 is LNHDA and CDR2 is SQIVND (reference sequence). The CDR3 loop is CASSIWGVQGNEQFF. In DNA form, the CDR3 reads TGTGCCAGTAGTATTTGGGGGGTACAGGGCAATGAGCAGTTCTTC.

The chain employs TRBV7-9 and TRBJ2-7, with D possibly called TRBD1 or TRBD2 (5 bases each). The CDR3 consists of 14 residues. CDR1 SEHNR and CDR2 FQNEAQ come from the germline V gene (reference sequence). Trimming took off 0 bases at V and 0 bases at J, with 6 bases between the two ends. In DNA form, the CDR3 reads TGTGCCAGCAGCTTAGCGGGGGACTCCTACGAGCAGTACTTC. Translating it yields CASSLAGDSYEQYF.

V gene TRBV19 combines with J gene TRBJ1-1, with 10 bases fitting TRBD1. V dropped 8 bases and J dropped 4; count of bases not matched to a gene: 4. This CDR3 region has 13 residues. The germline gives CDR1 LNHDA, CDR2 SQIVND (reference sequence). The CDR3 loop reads CASQTGGRTEAFF. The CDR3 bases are TGTGCCAGTCAGACAGGGGGCCGCACTGAAGCTTTCTTT.

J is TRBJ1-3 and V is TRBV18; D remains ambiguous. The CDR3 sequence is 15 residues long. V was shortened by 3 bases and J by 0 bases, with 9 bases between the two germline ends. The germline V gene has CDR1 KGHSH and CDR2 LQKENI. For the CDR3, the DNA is TGTGCCAGCTCACCCTCCCTAACCTCTGGAAACACCATATATTTT. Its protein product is CASSPSLTSGNTIYF.

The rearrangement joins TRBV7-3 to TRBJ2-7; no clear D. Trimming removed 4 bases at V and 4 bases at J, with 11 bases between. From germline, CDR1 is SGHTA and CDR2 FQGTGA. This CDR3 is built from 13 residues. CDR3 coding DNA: TGTGCCAGCAGCTACTTGGGTAAATACGAGCAGTACTTC. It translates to CASSYLGKYEQYF.

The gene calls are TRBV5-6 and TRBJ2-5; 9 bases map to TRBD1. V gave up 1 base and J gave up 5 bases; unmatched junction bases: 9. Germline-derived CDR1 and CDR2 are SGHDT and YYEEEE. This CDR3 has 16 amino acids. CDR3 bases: TGTGCCAGCAGCTTGTATCCAACAGGGGGCTCGGAGACCCAGTACTTC. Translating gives CASSLYPTGGSETQYF.

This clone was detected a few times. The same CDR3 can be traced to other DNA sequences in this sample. CDR3 in amino acids: CASSLGQGRGSGNTIYF. The CDR3 nucleotides are TGTGCCAGCAGCTTAGGTCAGGGACGCGGCTCTGGAAACACCATATATTTT. The chain joins TRBV7-9 to TRBJ1-3; weak D call: TRBD1 (5 bases). The CDR3 is made up of 17 amino acids. V was clipped by 1 base and J by 0 bases, with 13 bases between them. CDR1 is SEHNR and CDR2 is FQNEAQ in the germline V gene (reference sequence).

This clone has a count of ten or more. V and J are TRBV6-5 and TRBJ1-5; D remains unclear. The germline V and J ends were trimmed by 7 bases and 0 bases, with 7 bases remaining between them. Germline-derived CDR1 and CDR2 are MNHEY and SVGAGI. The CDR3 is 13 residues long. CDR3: CASKRNSNQPQHF. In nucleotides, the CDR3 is TGTGCCAGCAAAAGGAATAGCAATCAGCCCCAGCATTTT.

Here the CDR3 reads CASSLGRRTEAFF. Written as DNA, the CDR3 is TGTGCCAGTAGTTTGGGACGCCGCACTGAAGCTTTCTTT. The genes are TRBV19 and TRBJ1-1, with D perhaps TRBD1 (5 bases). V lost 5 bases and J 4 bases, leaving 11 bases between the germline ends. The CDR3 runs to 13 residues. CDR1 and CDR2 (germline): LNHDA, SQIVND (reference sequence).

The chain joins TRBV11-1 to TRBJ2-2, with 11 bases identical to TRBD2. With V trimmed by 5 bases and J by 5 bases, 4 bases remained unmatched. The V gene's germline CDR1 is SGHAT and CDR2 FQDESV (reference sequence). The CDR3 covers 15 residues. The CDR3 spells CASSTSGSRTGELFF. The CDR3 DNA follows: TGTGCCAGCAGCACTAGCGGGAGTCGTACCGGGGAGCTGTTTTTT. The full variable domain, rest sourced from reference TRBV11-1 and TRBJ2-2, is EAEVAQSPRYKITEKSQAVAFWCDPISGHATLYWYRQILGQGPELLVQFQDESVVDDSQLPKDRFSAERLKGVDSTLKIQPAELGDSAMYLCASSTSGSRTGELFFGEGSRLTVL.

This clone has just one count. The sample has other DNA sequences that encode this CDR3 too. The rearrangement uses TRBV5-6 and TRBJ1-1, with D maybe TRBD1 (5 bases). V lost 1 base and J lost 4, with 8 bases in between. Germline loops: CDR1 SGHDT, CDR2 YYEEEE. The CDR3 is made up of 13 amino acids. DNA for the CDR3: TGTGCCAGCAGCTTGTCCGGGGGCACTGAAGCTTTCTTT. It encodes CASSLSGGTEAFF.